This TCR beta chain emerged from a study of T-cell reconstitution after alpha-beta-depleted transplantation in children (TCRdb year 2016). Describing the broader study: T-cell immune reconstitution after TCRalphabeta/CD19-depleted allogeneic hematopoietic cell transplantation in children was quantitatively tracked in the study by means of TCR repertoire profiling.

This clonotype has ten or more counts. Its target antigen remains unknown. Per-nucleotide qualities are absent, and no much larger clonotype sits a single base away. The protocol used for the library was PCR. Sequencing was performed on an Illumina HiSeq 2500. Molecular barcoding was employed in the preparation of TCR libraries, with unique molecular identifiers being used to normalize TCRbeta repertoire quantification. TCRdb's own reprocessing of the public reads used fastp at Q25 and MiXCR and kept productive beta chains. Each entry merges the rows of one CDR3 protein and shows their most common DNA and genes. This sample holds 90,000 to 100,000 distinct CDR3 sequences; 9.5% to 15% were observed only once. About 15% of the sample rests with the top ten. The sequences come from PBMCs from the stem cell graft donor, collected from the stem cell graft. The origin of this receptor is a human donor who donated a stem cell graft to a child with inherited bone marrow failure.

The nucleotide sequence reads as follows: TGCGCCAGCAGCCAAAAGGGCACAGATACGCAGTATTTT. Its translation is CASSQKGTDTQYF. The V gene is TRBV5-1 and the J gene is TRBJ2-3; no D gene can be assigned with confidence. The CDR3 sequence holds 13 residues, the cysteine and phenylalanine included. Left in the record is the CDR3 DNA by itself, 39 bases read in frame from the first base. V sheds 4 bases and J sheds 1 base, leaving 7 bases between their ends. The germline V gene provides CDR1 SGHRS and CDR2 YFSETQ.